This TCR beta chain came from a study of Tregs in tolerant kidney transplant recipients. Study-wide background: The nonmyeloablative bone marrow transplants came from related graft donors, with transient mixed chimerism.

Libraries were prepared by immunoSEQ multiplex PCR; TCRdb keeps only in-frame clonotypes and omits some of them. This repertoire comprises 25,000 to 35,000 clones; its ten largest clones make up about 8%. With regard to this clone: The antigen is unknown. The sequence runs out 3 residues before the end of the CDR3; the remainder is reconstructed from the germline J gene.

General study results and limits: Few patients were studied, so findings need validation in larger groups.

Unstimulated Tregs (CD4+CD25+CD127-) and CD4+CD25- non-Tregs were sorted from PBMCs. The CDR3 extends over 14 amino acids. The J segment lost 4 bases and the V segment lost 4 bases, leaving 4 bases of the junction unmatched. CDR1 is SEHNR, CDR2 FQNEAQ, per germline (reference sequence). The starting material was CD8+ T cells from blood, obtained before the transplant. The chain is built from TRBV7-9 and TRBJ2-4; TRBD1 matches at 7 bases. This receptor was identified in a human donor who received a combined kidney and bone marrow transplant. The covered CDR3 bases are TGTGCCAGCAGCTATGACAGGGAGAAAAACATT. Protein product: CASSYDREKNI. From start to end, the CDR3 is CASSYDREKNIQYF.